The present T cell receptor (beta chain) was sequenced within a study of blood T cell repertoires in COVID-19. Across the whole study: Donors in the United States, Italy and Spain gave samples during acute or convalescent COVID-19. In each case, the material was cDNA or gDNA derived from T cells, B-cell-depleted T cells, or PBMCs.

Only a few counts were recorded for this clone. The CDR3 is 15 residues long. V shed 2 bases and J shed 0 bases, with 10 bases lying between them. Germline V CDR1 and CDR2: MNHEY, SVGAGI. Methods used by the authors: Reference gene primer amplification in the assay estimated nucleated cell counts. Assay: immunoSEQ multiplex PCR; the TCRdb copy retains only in-frame clones and omits some. The DNA gave D and trimming, while V, J and clone size come from that table. The sample lists 95,000 to 150,000 clones; about 87% were seen once. The sequencing sample was made of peripheral blood. The chain recombines TRBV6-5 with TRBJ1-1; the D gene is possibly TRBD1 (5 bases). The sequence came from a woman in her 70s with acute or convalescent COVID-19. CDR3 in DNA: TGTGCCAGCAGTTACGGGGCAGTTCTGAACACTGAAGCTTTCTTT. This gives the protein CASSYGAVLNTEAFF.